The entry that follows covers one TCR beta chain sequence. Its cognate antigen is unknown. The data belong to a study of OX40 agonist ivuxolimab in advanced cancers. Study at large: At doses from 0.01 to 10 mg/kg, patients were given intravenous ivuxolimab every 2 weeks.

Systemic immunosuppression or autoimmune disease history was grounds to exclude patients. The study's findings and limits: Dose levels from 0.1 to 3.0 mg/kg saw CD4+ and CD8+ blood T cells expand clonally by week 6. Partial responders at 0.1-3.0 mg/kg had among the lowest clonal expansion.

V dropped 3 bases and J dropped 0 bases, with 6 bases sitting between them. Germline V gene sequence: CDR1 SGHRS, CDR2 YFSETQ. The CDR3 totals 13 residues. Using immunoSEQ multiplex PCR, the repertoire was profiled, and TCRdb retains in-frame clones only, with some absent. The sample shows under 11,000 clones, more than 60% of them seen only once. This sequence originates from an adult with an advanced solid tumor such as melanoma, head and neck, liver or kidney cancer. The source was CD4+ or CD8+ T cells sorted from blood, collected in a trial of the OX40 agonist ivuxolimab. This chain joins TRBV5-1 and TRBJ2-5; a weak D match, TRBD2 (5 bases). The CDR3 nucleotides read TGCGCCAGCAGCTGGGAGTACCAAGAGACCCAGTACTTC. Encoded protein: CASSWEYQETQYF.